The 31 T cell receptor beta chains given below trace back to one sample, sequenced in a study of CD8+ T cells in alopecia areata. Extracted from the samples, RNA was reverse transcribed into cDNA to serve as the sequencing template. The table came from immunoSEQ multiplex PCR; TCRdb's copy has only in-frame clones and leaves some out. Altogether hundreds of thousands of clones are present, 67% being singletons, with the ten largest covering around 1.2%. The input for sequencing was CD4+ T cells sorted from blood, taken at week 0. The receptors were gathered from a human donor with alopecia areata.

The V and J genes are TRBV7-6 and TRBJ2-1; TRBD1 is a possible D gene (5 bases). V shed 5 bases and J shed 10 bases, with 9 bases lying between them. Germline CDR1 and CDR2: SGHVS and FNYEAQ. The CDR3 runs to 11 residues. CDR3 nucleotide sequence: TGTGCCAGCAGCAGGGGCTTAGAGCAGTTCTTC. Translating it yields CASSRGLEQFF.

V and J are TRBV29-1 and TRBJ1-2; D is ambiguous. V was pared by 5 bases and J by 6 bases, with 7 bases between. The CDR3 length is 10 residues. CDR1 SQVTM and CDR2 ANQGSEA come from the germline V gene. CDR3: CSVFEDGYTF. For the CDR3, the DNA is TGCAGCGTTTTTGAGGATGGCTACACCTTC. Variable domain in full (rest from reference TRBV29-1 and TRBJ1-2): SAVISQKPSRDICQRGTSLTIQCQVDSQVTMMFWYRQQPGQSLTLIATANQGSEATYESGFVIDKFPISRPNLTFSTLTVSNMSPEDSSIYLCSVFEDGYTFGSGTRLTVV.

The CDR3 spells CASNPAGANYGYTF. The CDR3 DNA follows: TGTGCCAGCAACCCGGCAGGGGCTAACTATGGCTACACCTTC. This chain uses TRBV27 with TRBJ1-2, with D possibly matching TRBD1 (6 bases). There are 14 residues in the CDR3. Germline V gives CDR1 MNHEY, CDR2 SMNVEV (reference sequence). V lost 7 bases, J lost 0 bases, and 12 bases lay in between.

J is TRBJ2-3 and V is TRBV29-1; unclear D gene. The germline gives CDR1 SQVTM, CDR2 ANQGSEA. Trimming pared 5 bases from V and 0 bases from J, leaving 6 bases between. The CDR3 is made up of 12 amino acids. CDR3 in DNA: TGCAGCGTTCCGGGCAGCACAGATACGCAGTATTTT. This gives the protein CSVPGSTDTQYF.

This chain uses TRBV15 with TRBJ2-7, with 9 bases aligning to TRBD1. CDR3 length: 16 residues. After removal of 2 bases from V and 2 bases from J, the junction contained 7 bases not matched to a gene. Germline CDR1 and CDR2: LNHNV and YYDKDF (reference sequence). CDR3 bases: TGTGCCACCAGCAGACAGGACAGGGGAAGGCCCTACGAGCAGTACTTC. Its translation is CATSRQDRGRPYEQYF.

Comments on this clone: This same CDR3 is encoded by further DNA sequences in the sample. The chain recombines TRBV7-3 with TRBJ2-2; D remains unclear. V lost 2 bases and J lost 5, with 9 bases in between. Germline CDR1 reads SGHTA; CDR2 reads FQGTGA. This CDR3 region has 14 residues. As DNA, the CDR3 is TGTGCCAGCAGCTTAGGGCCGCGGACCGGGGAGCTGTTTTTT. This encodes CASSLGPRTGELFF.

This clone was seen a few times. The CDR3 reads CASSEKGGFSYNEQFF. The CDR3 bases are TGTGCCAGCAGCGAGAAGGGGGGGTTCTCCTACAATGAGCAGTTCTTC. The V gene is TRBV9, the J gene TRBJ2-1; a weak D match, TRBD2 (7 bases). The germline V gene encodes CDR1 SGDLS and CDR2 YYNGEE. The CDR3 totals 16 residues. Trimming pared 3 bases from V and 0 bases from J, leaving 13 bases between.

The chain combines TRBV29-1 with TRBJ1-1; D possibly corresponds to TRBD1 (5 bases). Germline values: CDR1 SQVTM, CDR2 ANQGSEA. Trimming stripped 0 bases from V and 4 bases from J, with 18 bases between. The CDR3 totals 16 residues. The CDR3 nucleotides are TGCAGCGTTGAAGACCCGGACCGAAGGGGACCCACTGAAGCTTTCTTT. This gives the protein CSVEDPDRRGPTEAFF.

The rearrangement links TRBV5-6 to TRBJ2-3; no reliable D call. Trimming shortened V by 2 bases and J by 4 bases, and 23 bases separated the two germline ends. Germline lookup yields CDR1 SGHDT and CDR2 YYEEEE. This CDR3 is built from 18 residues. CDR3 sequence: CASSFPRRTSLEADTQYF. In DNA, the CDR3 is TGTGCCAGCAGCTTCCCCCGCCGGACCTCCCTCGAGGCAGATACGCAGTATTTT.

The sample holds one count of this clone. One junction end disagrees with the germline gene, perhaps due to a read error. The chain employs TRBV29-1 and TRBJ1-4; no clear D gene. The CDR3 contains 12 residues. Germline assignment: CDR1 SQVTM and CDR2 ANQGSEA. The CDR3 is CSAEGLAEKLFF. The CDR3 nucleotides read TGCAGCGCTGAAGGGTTGGCTGAAAAACTGTTTTTT.

This chain joins TRBV27 and TRBJ1-2; 7 bases agree with TRBD1. V lost 4 bases to trimming and J lost 0 bases; unmatched junction nucleotides: 14. This CDR3 region has 18 residues. CDR1 and CDR2 from the germline V gene are MNHEY and SMNVEV (reference sequence). The CDR3 bases are TGTGCCAGCAGTTCGCTCCTTTCGGTCGGGACAGCTAACTATGGCTACACCTTC. This encodes CASSSLLSVGTANYGYTF.

This sequence joins TRBV5-1 and TRBJ2-1, with D possibly TRBD1 on 6 matching bases. V was clipped by 0 bases and J by 5 bases, with 12 bases between them. The CDR3 totals 15 residues. Germline CDR1 is SGHRS and CDR2 is YFSETQ. CDR3 bases: TGCGCCAGCAGCTTGGTTACAGGGCAAAACAATGAGCAGTTCTTC. Residues: CASSLVTGQNNEQFF.

This clone was seen a few times. V and J are TRBV29-1 and TRBJ2-1; 8 bases fit TRBD2. Losses at the gene ends were 4 bases for V and 4 bases for J; bases not matched to a gene: 3. CDR1 SQVTM and CDR2 ANQGSEA come from the germline V gene. This CDR3 is built from 13 residues. The chain's CDR3 is CSVASGGYNEQFF. The CDR3 bases are TGCAGCGTTGCGAGCGGGGGATACAATGAGCAGTTCTTC.

Only a few counts were recorded for this clone. V is TRBV6-6 and J is TRBJ2-4; D is tentatively TRBD1 or TRBD2 (6 bases each). CDR3 length: 13 amino acids. The V gene lost 5 bases and the J gene lost 7 bases, with 12 bases spanning the gap. CDR1 is MNHNY, CDR2 SVGAGI, per germline (reference sequence). CDR3 DNA: TGTGCCAGCAGTCAAGGGGGGTTGAACATTCAGTACTTC. It is translated as CASSQGGLNIQYF.

Comment on this clone: A read error may produce the germline difference seen at one junction end. The V call is TRBV7-7, the J call TRBJ2-5, with D maybe TRBD2 (5 bases). This CDR3 region has 12 residues. Germline assignment: CDR1 SSHAT and CDR2 FNYEAQ (reference sequence). The CDR3 sequence is CASSNRGETQYF. The CDR3 DNA follows: TGTGCTAGCAGCAACCGGGGTGAGACCCAGTACTTC.

The chain is built from TRBV7-6 and TRBJ2-5; D gene uncertain. The CDR3 spans 14 residues. The ends were cut back, 5 bases at V and 1 base at J, with 11 bases in the middle. Germline lookup yields CDR1 SGHVS and CDR2 FNYEAQ. CDR3 sequence reads: CASSGVGSQETQYF. Here the CDR3 DNA reads TGTGCCAGCAGCGGGGTGGGGTCCCAAGAGACCCAGTACTTC.

This clone was observed a handful of times. The chain couples TRBV30 to TRBJ2-5, with a tentative D call TRBD2 (5 bases). CDR1 GTSNPN and CDR2 SVGIG come from the germline V gene (reference sequence). This CDR3 has 13 residues. V was cut by 4 bases and J by 4 bases, with 13 bases left in between. The CDR3 coding sequence is TGTGCCTGGAACGGGATGAGGTCAGAGACCCAGTACTTC. It encodes CAWNGMRSETQYF.

DNA of the CDR3: TGCGCCAGCAGCTTGGACGGGACCCCAGGGCAGCCCCAGCATTTT. Its translation is CASSLDGTPGQPQHF. This chain uses TRBV5-1 with TRBJ1-5; perhaps TRBD1 as D (5 bases). Germline V gene data show CDR1 as SGHRS and CDR2 as YFSETQ. V was trimmed by 0 bases and J by 7 bases, leaving 14 bases between them. The CDR3 is 15 residues long.

The V gene is TRBV9, the J gene TRBJ1-1; D unclear. Trimming took off 3 bases at V and 5 bases at J, with 14 bases between the two ends. CDR1 SGDLS and CDR2 YYNGEE come from the germline V gene. The CDR3 consists of 14 residues. CDR3 sequence: CASSARTGGTEAFF. Written as DNA, the CDR3 is TGTGCCAGCAGCGCTCGGACCGGAGGGACTGAAGCTTTCTTT.

The rearrangement uses TRBV7-8 and TRBJ2-1; 9 bases line up with TRBD1. Germline CDR1 is SGHVS and CDR2 is FQNEAQ. The CDR3 totals 12 residues. With 4 bases clipped from V and 15 bases from J, the junction kept 7 bases outside the gene matches. CDR3 in amino acids: CASSSPGTGLFF. CDR3 nucleotide sequence: TGTGCCAGCAGCTCCCCCGGGACAGGGTTGTTCTTC. The full variable domain, completed using reference TRBV7-8 and TRBJ2-1, is GAGVSQSPRYKVAKRGQDVALRCDPISGHVSLFWYQQALGQGPEFLTYFQNEAQLDKSGLPSDRFFAERPEGSVSTLKIQRTQQEDSAVYLCASSSPGTGLFFGPGTRLTVL.

This clone was seen more than once but under ten times. The rearrangement links TRBV18 to TRBJ2-7; D gene ambiguous. V gave up 2 bases and J gave up 3 bases, with 11 bases separating them. The germline V gene encodes CDR1 KGHSH and CDR2 LQKENI. This CDR3 has 14 amino acids. This chain's CDR3 is CASSPSSGYYEQYF. The CDR3 DNA is TGTGCCAGCTCACCATCTTCCGGATACTACGAGCAGTACTTC. Together with reference TRBV18 and TRBJ2-7, the CDR3 gives the full variable domain: NAGVMQNPRHLVRRRGQEARLRCSPMKGHSHVYWYRQLPEEGLKFMVYLQKENIIDESGMPKERFSAEFPKEGPSILRIQQVVRGDSAAYFCASSPSSGYYEQYFGPGTRLTVT.

J is TRBJ2-1 and V is TRBV14, with 7 bases fitting TRBD2. CDR3 size: 13 residues. After removal of 2 bases from V and 6 bases from J, the junction contained 1 base not matched to a gene. The germline V gene encodes CDR1 SGHDN and CDR2 FVKESK. CDR3 sequence (DNA): TGTGCCAGCAGCCAACGCGGGGGCAATGAGCAGTTCTTC. It translates to CASSQRGGNEQFF.

This clone was picked up one time. This chain uses TRBV27 with TRBJ2-3; possible D gene TRBD1, 6 bases. Germline CDR1 is MNHEY and CDR2 is SMNVEV (reference sequence). The CDR3 contains 14 residues. V was cut by 3 bases and J by 1 base, with 8 bases left in between. The CDR3 region has the DNA TGTGCCAGCAGTTTGCGACAGGGCACAGATACGCAGTATTTT. Translation: CASSLRQGTDTQYF.

The DNA of the CDR3 is TGCGCCAGCAGCCAAGACGCTGGATCAGATGGAAAACTGTTTTTT. Translated: CASSQDAGSDGKLFF. The chain is built from TRBV4-3 and TRBJ1-4; D gene unclear. The CDR3 totals 15 residues. CDR1 and CDR2 (germline): LGHNA, YSLEER. Trimming stripped 0 bases from V and 10 bases from J, with 15 bases between.

The chain joins TRBV4-1 to TRBJ2-5; D gene uncertain. The end of the DNA aligns better with TRBJ2-7, so the J call may be wrong. CDR3 length: 12 amino acids. Germline CDR1 and CDR2: MGHRA and YSYEKL. CDR3 DNA: TGCGCCAGCAGCCAAGATTTCAACGAGCAGTACTTC. Its translation is CASSQDFNEQYF.

The chain carries TRBV5-1 and TRBJ1-1; a weak D match, TRBD1 (6 bases). Germline assignment: CDR1 SGHRS and CDR2 YFSETQ. V lost 4 bases to trimming and J lost 3 bases, with 13 bases between them. This CDR3 is built from 14 residues. The CDR3 loop reads CASSAQGGHTEAFF. The DNA of the CDR3 is TGCGCCAGCAGCGCACAGGGTGGCCACACTGAAGCTTTCTTT.

To note about this clone: Additional DNA sequences in this sample encode the identical CDR3. The V and J genes are TRBV29-1 and TRBJ2-3; D gene ambiguous. Germline loops: CDR1 SQVTM, CDR2 ANQGSEA. Trimming pared 8 bases from V and 2 bases from J, leaving 5 bases between. CDR3 length equals 10 residues. CDR3 sequence: CSTNTDTQYF. The CDR3 region has the DNA TGCAGCACAAACACAGATACGCAGTATTTT.

This clone was counted between two and nine times. The chain has TRBV18 and TRBJ2-7; the D is unclear. This CDR3 has 12 residues. Germline CDR1 is KGHSH and CDR2 is LQKENI. V was clipped by 0 bases and J by 4 bases, with 4 bases between them. For the CDR3, the DNA is TGTGCCAGCTCACCACCCGGGTACGAGCAGTACTTC. Translating gives CASSPPGYEQYF. Based on the CDR3 plus reference TRBV18 and TRBJ2-7, the full variable domain is NAGVMQNPRHLVRRRGQEARLRCSPMKGHSHVYWYRQLPEEGLKFMVYLQKENIIDESGMPKERFSAEFPKEGPSILRIQQVVRGDSAAYFCASSPPGYEQYFGPGTRLTVT.

The chain employs TRBV6-6 and TRBJ1-2; D not resolved. The CDR3 spans 11 residues. Trimming cost V 3 bases and J 8 bases, with 7 bases left between them. Germline V gives CDR1 MNHNY, CDR2 SVGAGI (reference sequence). The CDR3 spells CASSYESGYTF. The DNA of the CDR3 is TGTGCCAGCAGTTATGAATCCGGCTACACCTTC.

The chain joins TRBV18 to TRBJ2-3; 9 bases map to TRBD2. Trimming took 3 bases from V and 3 from J; bases not matched to a gene: 7. Per germline, CDR1 KGHSH and CDR2 LQKENI. The CDR3 loop spans 16 amino acids. CDR3 in amino acids: CASSPLGLALTDTQYF. The CDR3 DNA sequence: TGTGCCAGCTCACCCCTTGGACTAGCGTTAACAGATACGCAGTATTTT.

The V call is TRBV7-9, the J call TRBJ2-1, with 9 positions matching TRBD2. The CDR3 sequence is 14 residues long. Germline trimming cut 1 base from V and 7 bases from J; bases unmatched to any gene: 2. Germline V gene sequence: CDR1 SEHNR, CDR2 FQNEAQ (reference sequence). The CDR3, as DNA: TGTGCCAGCAGCTTAGGCGGGGGGGATAATGAGCAGTTCTTC. It codes for CASSLGGGDNEQFF. Filled out from reference TRBV7-9 and TRBJ2-1, the complete variable domain reads DTGVSQNPRHKITKRGQNVTFRCDPISEHNRLYWYRQTLGQGPEFLTYFQNEAQLEKSRLLSDRFSAERPKGSFSTLEIQRTEQGDSAMYLCASSLGGGDNEQFFGPGTRLTVL.